Sequencing of this TCR beta chain was carried out in a study of blood T cells in healthy people across ages. The use of a sample-barcoded 5' primer and a J-beta primer mix characterized a second PCR of roughly 7 to 11 cycles. TCRdb itself ran the 5' RACE reads through MiXCR, one entry per CDR3 protein. The sample has about 1,400,000 distinct CDR3 sequences; approximately 38% are singletons. Material: blood. The receptor was derived from a woman aged 18-29 years in good health.

The DNA for the CDR3 is TGTGCCAGCAGCCGAGTCAACCCACTAGCGGGGGAGCAGTACTTC. Its translation: CASSRVNPLAGEQYF. V usage is TRBV3-1 and J usage is TRBJ2-4, with 11 bases lining up with TRBD2. Germline-derived CDR1 and CDR2 are LGHDT and YNNKEL (reference sequence). V gave up 4 bases and J gave up 13 bases; unmatched junction bases: 12. The CDR3 has 15 residues.